This T cell receptor beta chain was captured by sequencing in a study of blood T cells in healthy people across ages. Study findings and constraints: A strong correlation was found between TCR beta diversity and the percentage of naive T cells. Roughly linearly, TCR beta diversity per million T cells fell as age increased. When set beside aged donors, long-lived donors presented more naive CD4+ cells and higher diversity.

Caucasian individuals from Russia who were healthy and aged roughly 6 to 95 acted as donors. Between the trimmed V and J ends, which lost 0 bases and 0 bases, there was a span of 7 bases. The CDR3 spans 15 residues. Germline V gene sequence: CDR1 MNHNY, CDR2 SVGAGI (reference sequence). A second PCR of roughly 7 to 11 cycles used a sample-barcoded 5' primer and a J-beta primer mix. TCRdb fed the 5' RACE reads into MiXCR, producing one record per CDR3 protein. Among 650,000 to 1,000,000 distinct CDR3 sequences listed, roughly 35% were seen once. As concerns this clonotype: Its target is not known.

The receptor comes from a man aged 18 to 29 in good health. The chain recombines TRBV6-6 with TRBJ2-3; the D is unclear. Input material: blood. Written as DNA, the CDR3 is TGTGCCAGCAGTTACTCGTTCGGCAGCACAGATACGCAGTATTTT. Protein: CASSYSFGSTDTQYF.